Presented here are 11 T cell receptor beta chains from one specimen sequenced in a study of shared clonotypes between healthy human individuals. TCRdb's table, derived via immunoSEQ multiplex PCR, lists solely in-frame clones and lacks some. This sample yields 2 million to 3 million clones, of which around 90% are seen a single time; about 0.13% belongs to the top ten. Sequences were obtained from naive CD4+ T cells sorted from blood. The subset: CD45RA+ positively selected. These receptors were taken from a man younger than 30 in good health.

Here the CDR3 reads CASSQDGAAGNTIYF. The CDR3, as DNA: TGCGCCAGCAGCCAAGACGGGGCGGCTGGAAACACCATATATTTT. This chain joins TRBV4-1 and TRBJ1-3, with D tentatively TRBD1 (5 bases). CDR3 length equals 15 residues. Germline lookup yields CDR1 MGHRA and CDR2 YSYEKL. The V and J ends lost 0 bases and 2 bases respectively, with 8 bases between them.

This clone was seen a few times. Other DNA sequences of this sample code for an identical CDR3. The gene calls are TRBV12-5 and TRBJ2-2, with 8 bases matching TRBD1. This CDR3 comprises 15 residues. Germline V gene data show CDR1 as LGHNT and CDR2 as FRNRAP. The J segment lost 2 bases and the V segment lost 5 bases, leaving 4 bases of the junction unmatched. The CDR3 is CASGLGQVNTGELFF. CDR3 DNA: TGTGCTAGTGGTCTGGGACAGGTAAACACCGGGGAGCTGTTTTTT.

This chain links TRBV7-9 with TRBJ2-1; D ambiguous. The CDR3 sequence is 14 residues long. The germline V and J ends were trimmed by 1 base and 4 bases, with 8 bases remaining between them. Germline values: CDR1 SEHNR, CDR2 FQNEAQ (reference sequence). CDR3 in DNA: TGTGCCAGCAGCTTAGGATGGGAATACAATGAGCAGTTCTTC. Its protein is CASSLGWEYNEQFF.

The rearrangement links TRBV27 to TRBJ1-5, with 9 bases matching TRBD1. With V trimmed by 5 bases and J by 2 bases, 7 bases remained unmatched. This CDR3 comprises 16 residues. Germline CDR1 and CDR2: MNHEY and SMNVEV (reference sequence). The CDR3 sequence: CASSTLQGARNQPQHF. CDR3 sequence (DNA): TGTGCCAGCAGTACTTTACAGGGGGCGCGCAATCAGCCCCAGCATTTT.

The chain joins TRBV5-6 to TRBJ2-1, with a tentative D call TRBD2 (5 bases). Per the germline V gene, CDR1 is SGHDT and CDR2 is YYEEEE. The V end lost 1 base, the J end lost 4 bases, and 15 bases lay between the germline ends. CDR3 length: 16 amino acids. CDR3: CASSLWSSSRYNEQFF. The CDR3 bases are TGTGCCAGCAGCTTGTGGTCGTCTAGCAGATACAATGAGCAGTTCTTC.

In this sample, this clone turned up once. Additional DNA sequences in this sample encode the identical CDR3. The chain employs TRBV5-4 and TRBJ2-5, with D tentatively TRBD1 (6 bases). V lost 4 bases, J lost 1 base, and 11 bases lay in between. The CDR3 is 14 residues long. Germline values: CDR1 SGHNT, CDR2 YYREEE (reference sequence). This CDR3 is CASSPRTAQETQYF. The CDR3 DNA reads TGTGCCAGCAGCCCCAGGACAGCCCAAGAGACCCAGTACTTC.

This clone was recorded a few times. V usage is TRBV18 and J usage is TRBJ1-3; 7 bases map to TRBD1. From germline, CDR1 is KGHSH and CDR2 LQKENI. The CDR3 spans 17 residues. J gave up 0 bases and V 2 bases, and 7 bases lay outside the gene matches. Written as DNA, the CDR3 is TGTGCCAGCTCACCAGCCCGGGACAGCGGCTCTGGAAACACCATATATTTT. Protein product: CASSPARDSGSGNTIYF.

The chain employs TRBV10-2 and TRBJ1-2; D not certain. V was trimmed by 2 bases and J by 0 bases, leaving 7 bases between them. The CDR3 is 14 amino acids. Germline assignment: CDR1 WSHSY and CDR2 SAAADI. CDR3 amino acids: CASSERQTNYGYTF. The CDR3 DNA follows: TGCGCCAGCAGTGAGAGGCAGACTAACTATGGCTACACCTTC.

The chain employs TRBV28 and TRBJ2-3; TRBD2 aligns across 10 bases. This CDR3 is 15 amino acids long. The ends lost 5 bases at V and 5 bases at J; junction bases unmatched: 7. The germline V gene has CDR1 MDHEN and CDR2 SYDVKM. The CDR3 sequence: CASSERGGRIDTQYF. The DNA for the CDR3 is TGTGCCAGCAGTGAGCGGGGGGGCCGGATAGATACGCAGTATTTT.

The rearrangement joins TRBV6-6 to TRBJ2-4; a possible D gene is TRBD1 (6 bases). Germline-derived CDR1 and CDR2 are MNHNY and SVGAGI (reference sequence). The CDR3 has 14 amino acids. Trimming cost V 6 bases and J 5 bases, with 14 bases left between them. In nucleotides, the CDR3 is TGTGCCAGCAGGACTGGGGGCGGGCAAAACATTCAGTACTTC. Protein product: CASRTGGGQNIQYF.

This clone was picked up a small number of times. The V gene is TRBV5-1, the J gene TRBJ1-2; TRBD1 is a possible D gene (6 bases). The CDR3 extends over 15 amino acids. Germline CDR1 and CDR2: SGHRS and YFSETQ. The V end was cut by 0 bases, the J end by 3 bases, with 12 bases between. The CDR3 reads CASSLETGRDYGYTF. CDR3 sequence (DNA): TGCGCCAGCAGCTTGGAGACAGGAAGAGACTATGGCTACACCTTC.